The next 30 T cell receptor beta chains were all read from a single sample in a study of T cell responses to AZD1222 COVID-19 vaccine. This table comes from immunoSEQ multiplex PCR, and its TCRdb copy is limited to in-frame clones, with some not included. This table holds 150,000 or so clones, around nine tenths found once. This material consisted of peripheral blood, taken on day 0 of AZD1222 vaccination. Source of these receptors: an adult in good health.

This sequence joins TRBV27 and TRBJ2-7; perhaps TRBD1 as D (6 bases). Germline CDR1 and CDR2: MNHEY and SMNVEV (reference sequence). V lost 4 bases and J 6 bases, leaving 22 bases between the germline ends. CDR3 length equals 16 residues. CDR3 protein: CASSWGSRGAGGEQYF. CDR3 sequence (DNA): TGTGCCAGCAGTTGGGGTAGCAGGGGCGCTGGAGGCGAGCAGTACTTC.

This clone was recorded once. The genes are TRBV5-6 and TRBJ1-2; 7 bases match TRBD1. This CDR3 spans 14 amino acids. From germline, CDR1 is SGHDT and CDR2 YYEEEE. V lost 5 bases to trimming and J lost 4 bases; unmatched junction nucleotides: 8. This CDR3 is CASRPWGQSYGYTF. The CDR3 bases are TGTGCCAGCAGACCGTGGGGACAGAGCTATGGCTACACCTTC.

The CDR3 bases are TGTGCCAGCAGTGGGCAGAACGGATTGGGGGTCGTCGGCAATGAGCAGTTCTTC. It encodes CASSGQNGLGVVGNEQFF. The J gene is TRBJ2-1, the V gene TRBV6-1, with D perhaps given as TRBD1 or TRBD2 (5 bases each). Germline V gene lookup returns CDR1 MNHNS and CDR2 SASEGT. Trimming stripped 4 bases from V and 6 bases from J, with 25 bases between. This CDR3 contains 18 residues.

J is TRBJ1-4 and V is TRBV7-9, with TRBD1 as a possible D gene (5 bases). This CDR3 comprises 14 residues. Trimming removed 3 bases at V and 6 bases at J, with 11 bases between. Looked up from germline, CDR1 is SEHNR and CDR2 is FQNEAQ (reference sequence). The CDR3 bases are TGTGCCAGCAGCTTCGGGGCTGGTGATGAAAAACTGTTTTTT. Translation: CASSFGAGDEKLFF.

The rearrangement links TRBV11-2 to TRBJ1-2, with 9 bases fitting TRBD1. V gave up 4 bases and J gave up 6 bases; unmatched junction bases: 12. Germline V gives CDR1 SGHAT, CDR2 FQNNGV. This CDR3 spans 16 amino acids. This CDR3 is CASSYHRDRDINGYTF. CDR3 coding DNA: TGTGCCAGCAGCTATCACCGGGACAGGGATATAAATGGCTACACCTTC.

This chain connects TRBV27 to TRBJ1-2; 10 bases fit TRBD1. CDR3 size: 13 residues. With 1 base clipped from V and 7 bases from J, the junction kept 0 bases outside the gene matches. In germline, CDR1 is MNHEY, CDR2 SMNVEV (reference sequence). CDR3 DNA: TGTGCCAGCAGTTTATGGGACAGGGGTGGCTACACCTTC. Translated, it gives CASSLWDRGGYTF.

The chain joins TRBV7-2 to TRBJ1-2, with D tentatively TRBD1 (6 bases). The CDR3 extends over 13 amino acids. CDR1 is SGHTA, CDR2 FQGNSA, per germline. The germline V and J ends were trimmed by 0 bases and 8 bases, with 10 bases remaining between them. CDR3: CASSLARGQGYTF. The CDR3 bases are TGTGCCAGCAGCTTAGCCCGGGGGCAAGGCTACACCTTC.

J is TRBJ1-6 and V is TRBV7-2; D unclear. Trimming stripped 1 base from V and 0 bases from J, with 7 bases between. The CDR3 length is 16 residues. CDR1 and CDR2 (germline): SGHTA, FQGNSA. This CDR3 is CASSLEVSSYNSPLHF. In DNA, the CDR3 is TGTGCCAGCAGCTTAGAGGTCAGCTCCTATAATTCACCCCTCCACTTT.

J is TRBJ2-2 and V is TRBV2; possibly TRBD2 for D (6 bases). The CDR3 runs 14 residues. The V end was cut by 7 bases, the J end by 0 bases, with 9 bases between. Per the germline V gene, CDR1 is SNHLY and CDR2 is FYNNEI. CDR3: CASKEGTNTGELFF. CDR3 nucleotides: TGTGCCAGCAAGGAGGGCACGAACACCGGGGAGCTGTTTTTT.

The J gene is TRBJ2-5, the V gene TRBV3-1 (or the pseudogene TRBV3-2); D may match TRBD1 or TRBD2 (5 bases each). The V gene lost 2 bases and the J gene lost 3 bases, with 16 bases spanning the gap. Per the germline V gene, CDR1 is LGHDT and CDR2 is YNNKEL (reference sequence). The CDR3 runs to 16 residues. In DNA form, the CDR3 reads TGTGCCAGCAGCCAACATCCCCCCGGGACCGAAGAGACCCAGTACTTC. It specifies CASSQHPPGTEETQYF.

The chain uses TRBV19 and TRBJ1-2; D unresolved. With 5 bases removed from V and 4 bases from J, the gap between germline ends came to 11 bases. Per germline, CDR1 LNHDA and CDR2 SQIVND (reference sequence). The CDR3 has 13 amino acids. As DNA, the CDR3 is TGTGCCAGTAGTCTCATCGCCCGCTATGGCTACACCTTC. Translation: CASSLIARYGYTF. Using reference TRBV19 and TRBJ1-2 for the parts outside the CDR3, the full variable domain is DGGITQSPKYLFRKEGQNVTLSCEQNLNHDAMYWYRQDPGQGLRLIYYSQIVNDFQKGDIAEGYSVSREKKESFPLTVTSAQKNPTAFYLCASSLIARYGYTFGSGTRLTVV.

The chain joins TRBV28 to TRBJ1-2, with TRBD1 matching 8 bases. CDR3 size: 13 residues. Germline lookup yields CDR1 MDHEN and CDR2 SYDVKM. V shed 5 bases, J shed 7 bases, and the junction held 6 bases outside the gene matches. The CDR3 region has the DNA TGTGCCAGCAGTCAACAGGGGGGTGGTGGCTACACCTTC. As protein: CASSQQGGGGYTF.

The chain combines TRBV11-2 with TRBJ1-5; D is unclear. Germline CDR1 SGHAT, CDR2 FQNNGV. V lost 1 base to trimming and J lost 5 bases, with 6 bases between them. CDR3 length: 13 residues. In DNA, the CDR3 is TGTGCCAGCAGCTTAGTCCCGGATCAGCCCCAGCATTTT. Translated: CASSLVPDQPQHF. Using reference TRBV11-2 and TRBJ1-5 for the parts outside the CDR3, the full variable domain is EAGVAQSPRYKIIEKRQSVAFWCNPISGHATLYWYQQILGQGPKLLIQFQNNGVVDDSQLPKDRFSAERLKGVDSTLKIQPAKLEDSAVYLCASSLVPDQPQHFGDGTRLSIL.

The chain recombines TRBV2 with TRBJ2-7; D may be TRBD1 (6 bases). This CDR3 comprises 13 residues. V lost 6 bases and J lost 2, with 11 bases in between. In germline, CDR1 is SNHLY, CDR2 FYNNEI. The CDR3, as DNA: TGTGCCAGCAGCGGACAGCGTCCCTACGAGCAGTACTTC. It translates to CASSGQRPYEQYF.

As to this clone: The junction departs from the called germline gene at one end, perhaps through a read error. This chain joins TRBV19 and TRBJ1-4, with D uncertain. Germline V gene data show CDR1 as LNHDA and CDR2 as SQIVND (reference sequence). This CDR3 region has 15 residues. CDR3 sequence reads: CASSIAGTYNEKLFF. The CDR3 DNA reads as TGTGCCAGTAGTATAGCCGGCACCTATAATGAGAAACTGTTTTTT.

This chain uses TRBV4-2 with TRBJ1-1, with D uncertain. The V end lost 1 base, the J end lost 2 bases, and 14 bases lay between the germline ends. CDR3 length: 16 amino acids. Germline V gives CDR1 LGHNA, CDR2 YNFKEQ. The CDR3 nucleotides read TGTGCCAGCAGCCAAGCGTTCGGGTCGGGAAACACTGAAGCTTTCTTT. As protein: CASSQAFGSGNTEAFF.

The chain carries TRBV27 and TRBJ2-2, with D perhaps TRBD1 (6 bases). V lost 7 bases and J lost 1, with 10 bases in between. Germline V gives CDR1 MNHEY, CDR2 SMNVEV (reference sequence). This CDR3 region has 14 residues. CDR3 residues: CASTPGQNTGELFF. CDR3 sequence (DNA): TGTGCCAGCACCCCGGGACAGAACACCGGGGAGCTGTTTTTT.

The chain joins TRBV10-3 to TRBJ1-6; weak D call: TRBD1 (5 bases). V was trimmed by 6 bases and J by 0 bases, leaving 12 bases between them. This CDR3 contains 16 residues. Germline loops: CDR1 ENHRY, CDR2 SYGVKD. In DNA form, the CDR3 reads TGTGCCATCAGGGGGGACTCCAGCTCCTATAATTCACCCCTCCACTTT. It translates to CAIRGDSSSYNSPLHF.

The V gene is TRBV30, the J gene TRBJ1-2, with 8 bases identical to TRBD1. Germline V gene lookup returns CDR1 GTSNPN and CDR2 SVGIG (reference sequence). V lost 4 bases and J lost 1; bases outside the gene matches: 5. The CDR3 totals 14 residues. CDR3 sequence reads: CAWNRQGFNYGYTF. CDR3 bases: TGTGCCTGGAATCGACAGGGGTTTAACTATGGCTACACCTTC.

The chain uses TRBV10-3 and TRBJ2-1; 7 nucleotides align to TRBD1. The J segment lost 4 bases and the V segment lost 5 bases, leaving 5 bases of the junction unmatched. This CDR3 is built from 14 residues. Germline CDR1 ENHRY, CDR2 SYGVKD. CDR3 bases: TGTGCCATCAGTATGGGACAGATTTACAATGAGCAGTTCTTC. It encodes CAISMGQIYNEQFF.

The chain combines TRBV5-1 with TRBJ1-2, with 9 positions matching TRBD1. CDR3 length: 14 amino acids. The ends lost 7 bases at V and 2 bases at J; junction bases unmatched: 6. CDR1 and CDR2 from the germline V gene are SGHRS and YFSETQ. The CDR3 region has the DNA TGCGCCAGCGGGACAGGGAGGGACAACTATGGCTACACCTTC. This codes for CASGTGRDNYGYTF.

The chain joins TRBV12-3 or TRBV12-4 to TRBJ1-1; D unclear. This CDR3 is built from 12 residues. The V gene lost 6 bases and the J gene lost 0 bases, with 5 bases spanning the gap. For the CDR3, the DNA is TGTGCCAGCAGGCCCCTGAACACTGAAGCTTTCTTT. This codes for CASRPLNTEAFF.

The gene calls are TRBV28 and TRBJ1-5; 8 bases line up with TRBD1. J gave up 6 bases and V 3 bases, and 13 bases lay outside the gene matches. Germline CDR1 is MDHEN and CDR2 is SYDVKM. CDR3 length equals 17 residues. The CDR3: CASSFLGQGARGQPQHF. CDR3 nucleotides: TGTGCCAGCAGTTTTTTGGGCCAGGGGGCGCGCGGTCAGCCCCAGCATTTT.

This chain connects TRBV28 to TRBJ1-1; the D gene is possibly TRBD1 (5 bases). Trimming pared 4 bases from V and 3 bases from J, leaving 9 bases between. The length of the CDR3 is 13 residues. Germline CDR1 reads MDHEN; CDR2 reads SYDVKM. Here the CDR3 reads CASSSRDHTEAFF. The DNA of the CDR3 is TGTGCCAGCAGTTCCAGGGATCACACTGAAGCTTTCTTT.

V and J are TRBV10-3 and TRBJ2-7; D may be TRBD2 (7 bases). Germline V gene data show CDR1 as ENHRY and CDR2 as SYGVKD. This CDR3 is built from 13 residues. With 4 bases removed from V and 12 bases from J, the gap between germline ends came to 19 bases. The DNA of the CDR3 is TGTGCCATCAGTGCCACCCCGGGGGGCGAGGGGTACTTC. As protein: CAISATPGGEGYF.

The rearrangement joins TRBV15 to TRBJ1-1; D might be TRBD1 (5 bases). The CDR3 has 13 residues. Per germline, CDR1 LNHNV and CDR2 YYDKDF (reference sequence). The V end lost 6 bases, the J end lost 6 bases, and 14 bases lay between the germline ends. In nucleotides, the CDR3 is TGTGCCACCAGTCTCAGGGATCGGGCTGAAGCTTTCTTT. Protein product: CATSLRDRAEAFF.

This clone was found many times. Other nucleotide sequences in the sample specify the same CDR3. V and J are TRBV2 and TRBJ1-1; weak D call: TRBD1 (5 bases). The CDR3 sequence is 10 residues long. The germline gives CDR1 SNHLY, CDR2 FYNNEI. The V gene lost 8 bases and the J gene lost 5 bases, with 6 bases spanning the gap. The CDR3 bases are TGTGCCAGCGGGGGGACTGAAGCTTTCTTT. It specifies CASGGTEAFF.

The chain carries TRBV5-4 and TRBJ2-7, with D perhaps TRBD2 (5 bases). V lost 0 bases to trimming and J lost 2 bases, with 12 bases between them. From germline, CDR1 is SGHNT and CDR2 YYREEE (reference sequence). This CDR3 is 15 amino acids long. CDR3 nucleotides: TGTGCCAGCAGCTTGGGAGGGAAGGGCACCTACGAGCAGTACTTC. Protein product: CASSLGGKGTYEQYF.

The chain combines TRBV7-2 with TRBJ2-7; 7 nucleotides agree with TRBD1. CDR1 SGHTA and CDR2 FQGNSA come from the germline V gene. The CDR3 covers 15 residues. The J segment lost 7 bases and the V segment lost 4 bases, leaving 13 bases of the junction unmatched. CDR3 nucleotides: TGTGCCAGCAGCTCAGGGGGAACCACCTACGCGGAGCAGTACTTC. Translating gives CASSSGGTTYAEQYF.

The rearrangement links TRBV6-6 to TRBJ1-2; 10 bases agree with TRBD1. The CDR3 has 16 residues. CDR1 is MNHNY and CDR2 is SVGAGI in the germline V gene (reference sequence). V gave up 6 bases and J gave up 6 bases; unmatched junction bases: 13. Here the CDR3 reads CASRDVGQGEVDGYTF. CDR3 nucleotide sequence: TGTGCCAGCAGAGATGTCGGACAGGGGGAGGTCGATGGCTACACCTTC.